This T cell receptor (beta chain) was obtained from a study of identical twins. Study outcomes and limitations: Twins' surplus sharing was weaker for beta out-of-frame sequences. High-abundance cord blood beta clonotypes had fewer insertions; memory repertoires showed none.

Via MiXCR, TCRdb re-called the 5' RACE reads, giving one row per CDR3 protein. This table holds some 600,000 distinct CDR3 sequences, roughly 7.1% found once. Note on this clonotype: Its antigen is not identified.

This CDR3 contains 16 residues. Germline V gene sequence: CDR1 SGHAT, CDR2 FQNNGV. V shed 5 bases, J shed 5 bases, and the junction held 9 bases outside the gene matches. These same records also appear under a second study, on yellow fever vaccine responses in identical twins.

The genes are TRBV11-2 and TRBJ2-5, with TRBD2 identical over 12 bases. The receptor was isolated from a woman aged 18-29 years in good health. Sequencing was carried out using PBMCs. CDR3 in amino acids: CASSPFAGLAGETQYF. The CDR3 region has the DNA TGTGCCAGCAGCCCTTTCGCCGGACTAGCGGGGGAGACCCAGTACTTC.